This TCR beta chain was obtained from a study of lymphopenia after photon versus proton radiotherapy (dated by TCRdb to the late 2010s). Concerning the study at large: The study compared the immunological effects of photon versus proton radiation therapy in patients with gastrointestinal tumors who developed high-grade lymphopenia. A cohort of under 25 patients with gastrointestinal tumors who received either photon or proton therapy and subsequently developed lymphopenia was included. The goal of the study was to describe how the two radiation modalities differ in their effects on the immune system. Results and caveats for the whole study, not just this receptor: Among patients across the cohort who died, overall survival time showed an inverse correlation with a larger post-nadir drop in TCR diversity. The authors looked at the survival association only in patients who died, and they framed better survival with proton therapy as a possibility rather than a demonstrated result. Proton-treated patients stayed relatively stable during treatment, while photon-treated patients lost naive T cells and TCR diversity and gained effector/memory populations. After the lymphocyte count nadir, photon-treated repertoires showed oligoclonal expansion, especially of CD8+ Temra cells, which drove the drop in diversity.

The method was the immunoSEQ multiplex PCR assay. Deep sequencing of rearranged TCR beta loci, alongside multiparametric flow cytometry, was used to profile T cell repertoires. TCRdb re-hosts the immuneACCESS table, in-frame sequences only. Its copies lack some clones; in the studies checked, an unresolved V gene accounts for under half of them, and the cause for the rest is not known. The sample records about 50,000 clones, 92% of which are singletons. About a sixth of the sample is taken by the ten largest. Only a few counts were recorded for this clone. Its target antigen remains unknown. Per-base qualities were not stored, and no clone one base away is much larger. The germline ends are 16 bases apart after V is trimmed by 6 bases and J by 7 bases. The CDR3 measures 15 amino acids from cysteine to phenylalanine. The CDR3 DNA has 45 bases and is translated from base 1. The germline V gene encodes CDR1 KGHSH and CDR2 LQKENI.

Sequenced material: peripheral blood, taken from a patient treated with photon-based radiotherapy. This receptor was obtained from a woman aged 40 to 49 with cholangiocarcinoma. The chain is assembled from TRBV18 and TRBJ1-6; D gene: possibly TRBD1, on 5 matching bases. This receptor has the CDR3 CASSPDRGNNSPLHF. In nucleotide form, the sequence is TGTGCCAGCTCCCCGGACCGGGGGAACAATTCACCCCTCCACTTT. Full variable domain (CDR3 extended with the reference TRBV18 and TRBJ1-6 proteins): NAGVMQNPRHLVRRRGQEARLRCSPMKGHSHVYWYRQLPEEGLKFMVYLQKENIIDESGMPKERFSAEFPKEGPSILRIQQVVRGDSAAYFCASSPDRGNNSPLHFGNGTRLTVT.